What follows are 9 T cell receptor beta chains derived from one specimen sequenced in a study of monozygotic twins with inflammatory bowel disease. TCRdb reworked the 5' RACE reads into one entry per CDR3 protein, no DNA. The sample totals fewer than 400,000 distinct CDR3 sequences. Sample: blood. Source of these receptors: a human donor with ulcerative colitis or Crohn's disease, or a healthy co-twin of an affected twin (not recorded which).

The gene calls are TRBV25-1 and TRBJ1-6; the D call of TRBD1 rests on TCRdb alone, since no DNA is present to check it. This CDR3 comprises 15 residues. CDR1 MGHDK and CDR2 SYGVNS come from the germline V gene. The CDR3 sequence: CASSVQGAYNSPLHF.

This rearrangement joins TRBV4-3 to TRBJ2-2. The CDR3 sequence is 18 residues long. CDR1 is LGHNA, CDR2 YSLEER, per germline. This chain's CDR3 is CASSQESPRSANTGELFF.

The chain carries TRBV7-9 and TRBJ2-3; TCRdb's D gene call, TRBD2, goes unchecked for lack of DNA. The CDR3 contains 17 residues. The germline gives CDR1 SEHNR, CDR2 FQNEAQ (reference sequence). CDR3 loop: CASSLDGAGGPGYTQYF. The whole variable domain, remainder taken from reference TRBV7-9 and TRBJ2-3, is DTGVSQNPRHKITKRGQNVTFRCDPISEHNRLYWYRQTLGQGPEFLTYFQNEAQLEKSRLLSDRFSAERPKGSFSTLEIQRTEQGDSAMYLCASSLDGAGGPGYTQYFGPGTRLTVL.

The V and J genes are TRBV4-3 and TRBJ1-2; TCRdb gives TRBD1 as the D gene, but with no DNA this cannot be confirmed. The CDR3 loop spans 16 amino acids. Germline V lookup: CDR1 LGHNA, CDR2 YSLEER. The CDR3 sequence: CASSQGGVTENYGYTF.

The rearrangement joins TRBV19 to TRBJ1-1. Germline loops: CDR1 LNHDA, CDR2 SQIVND (reference sequence). This CDR3 is built from 15 residues. CDR3 sequence: CASKNLRTMNTEAFF. Drawing the rest from reference TRBV19 and TRBJ1-1, the complete variable domain is DGGITQSPKYLFRKEGQNVTLSCEQNLNHDAMYWYRQDPGQGLRLIYYSQIVNDFQKGDIAEGYSVSREKKESFPLTVTSAQKNPTAFYLCASKNLRTMNTEAFFGQGTRLTVV.

The genes are TRBV6-5 and TRBJ2-7; the D call of TRBD1 rests on TCRdb alone, since no DNA is present to check it. CDR1 and CDR2 (germline): MNHEY, SVGAGI. This CDR3 spans 16 amino acids. The CDR3 loop reads CASSYSLSGTIYEQYF.

The chain couples TRBV7-2 to TRBJ2-7; checking the TCRdb D call of TRBD2 is not possible without DNA. This CDR3 has 16 residues. The V gene's germline CDR1 is SGHTA and CDR2 FQGNSA. CDR3 in amino acids: CASSPGTSGRVYEQYF.

The chain couples TRBV6-1 to TRBJ1-2; with no DNA, the TCRdb D assignment of TRBD1 cannot be verified. The CDR3 contains 18 residues. Germline CDR1 and CDR2: MNHNS and SASEGT. CDR3 region: CASTRTFRDRANLYGYTF.

The rearrangement links TRBV5-1 to TRBJ1-5. The CDR3 is 15 amino acids. From germline, CDR1 is SGHRS and CDR2 YFSETQ. The CDR3 sequence is CASSEDGYSNQPQHF.